These T cell receptor beta chains were read from a single sample in a study of CD8+ T cells in alopecia areata. This table comes from immunoSEQ multiplex PCR, and its TCRdb copy is limited to in-frame clones, with some not included. There are 100,000 to 150,000 clones in the sample; 60% to 65% occur only once, and roughly 5% lies in the top ten. Material: CD4+ T cells sorted from blood, obtained at week 4, from a patient treated with tofacitinib. The receptors derive from a human donor with alopecia areata. CDR3s include the opening cysteine and the closing phenylalanine or tryptophan. The order of the fields is D gene, V gene, clone size, J gene, CDR3 protein, CDR3 DNA. D genes are given only for firm matches. The size entry is marked missing in some rows and otherwise reads once, few, many or a size class.

D gene: .
V gene: TRBV6-5
clone size: few
J gene: TRBJ2-7
CDR3 protein: CASSNRDGSYEQYF
CDR3 DNA: TGTGCCAGCAGTAACCGGGACGGGTCCTACGAGCAGTACTTC

D gene: TRBD1
V gene: TRBV7-8
clone size: once
J gene: TRBJ1-4
CDR3 protein: CASSLGRTGTPTNEKLFF
CDR3 DNA: TGTGCCAGCAGCTTAGGAAGGACAGGGACTCCCACTAATGAAAAACTGTTTTTT

D gene: TRBD2
V gene: TRBV15
clone size: .
J gene: TRBJ2-1
CDR3 protein: CATSSRTSGPVGEQFF
CDR3 DNA: TGTGCCACCAGCAGCAGGACTAGCGGGCCCGTGGGTGAGCAGTTCTTC

D gene: TRBD2
V gene: TRBV5-4
clone size: .
J gene: TRBJ2-1
CDR3 protein: CASSPGLAGGYNEQFF
CDR3 DNA: TGTGCCAGCAGCCCCGGACTAGCGGGAGGTTACAATGAGCAGTTCTTC

D gene: .
V gene: TRBV7-2
clone size: .
J gene: TRBJ1-1
CDR3 protein: CASSSYRVYGTEAFF
CDR3 DNA: TGTGCCAGCAGCTCCTACAGGGTTTATGGGACTGAAGCTTTCTTT

D gene: TRBD1
V gene: TRBV7-2
clone size: .
J gene: TRBJ2-3
CDR3 protein: CASSLQGGEDTQYF
CDR3 DNA: TGTGCCAGCAGCTTACAAGGGGGCGAAGATACGCAGTATTTT

D gene: .
V gene: TRBV5-6
clone size: .
J gene: TRBJ2-1
CDR3 protein: CASSSVTWTDRPPEQFF
CDR3 DNA: TGTGCCAGCAGCTCCGTGACATGGACAGATCGCCCTCCTGAGCAGTTCTTC

D gene: .
V gene: TRBV6-5
clone size: .
J gene: TRBJ1-1
CDR3 protein: CASSPPFQVEAFF
CDR3 DNA: TGTGCCAGCAGTCCGCCCTTCCAGGTTGAAGCTTTCTTT

D gene: .
V gene: TRBV5-1
clone size: few
J gene: TRBJ1-2
CDR3 protein: CASTPYTSGGARGYTF
CDR3 DNA: TGCGCCAGCACCCCGTACACAAGCGGGGGGGCAAGGGGCTACACCTTC

D gene: .
V gene: TRBV28
clone size: .
J gene: TRBJ2-1
CDR3 protein: CASRLGGAYPYNEQFF
CDR3 DNA: TGTGCCAGCAGACTGGGGGGGGCTTACCCCTACAATGAGCAGTTCTTC

D gene: .
V gene: TRBV5-1
clone size: few
J gene: TRBJ1-1
CDR3 protein: CASSLQEATEAFF
CDR3 DNA: TGCGCCAGCAGCTTACAGGAGGCCACTGAAGCTTTCTTT